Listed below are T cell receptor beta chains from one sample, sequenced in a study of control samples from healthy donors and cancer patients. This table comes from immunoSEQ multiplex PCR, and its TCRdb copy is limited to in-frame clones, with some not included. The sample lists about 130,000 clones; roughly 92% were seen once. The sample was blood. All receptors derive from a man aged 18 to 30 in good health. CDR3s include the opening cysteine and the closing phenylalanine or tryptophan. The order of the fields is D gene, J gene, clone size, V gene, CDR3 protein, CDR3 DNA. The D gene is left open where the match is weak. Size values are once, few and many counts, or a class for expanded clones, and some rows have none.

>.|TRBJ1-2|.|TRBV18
CASSPAGVNYGYTF
TGTGCCAGCTCACCTGCAGGGGTAAACTATGGCTACACCTTC
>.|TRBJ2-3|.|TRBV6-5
CASSYTFSDTQYF
TGTGCCAGCAGTTACACGTTCTCCGATACGCAGTATTTT
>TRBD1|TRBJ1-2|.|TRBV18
CASSQGARAYGYTF
TGTGCCAGCTCACAGGGGGCGCGCGCCTATGGCTACACCTTC
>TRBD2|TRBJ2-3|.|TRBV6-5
CASSLAGAGTDTQYF
TGTGCCAGCAGTCTAGCGGGGGCCGGTACAGATACGCAGTATTTT
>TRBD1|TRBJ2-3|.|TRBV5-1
CASSTRTGGGTDTQYF
TGCGCCAGCAGCACCAGGACAGGGGGAGGGACAGATACGCAGTATTTT
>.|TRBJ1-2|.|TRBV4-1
CASSQDLIIANYGYTF
TGCGCCAGCAGCCAAGATCTTATAATCGCTAACTATGGCTACACCTTC
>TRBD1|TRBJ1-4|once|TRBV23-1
CASSLSIGTGTNEKLFF
TGCGCCAGCAGTCTTTCGATCGGGACAGGAACCAATGAAAAACTGTTTTTT
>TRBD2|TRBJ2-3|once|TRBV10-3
CAISVRGGGDTQYF
TGTGCCATCAGTGTCCGGGGGGGTGGGGATACGCAGTATTTT
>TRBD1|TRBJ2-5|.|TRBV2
CASHRTGGSGTQYF
TGTGCCAGCCATAGGACAGGGGGGTCAGGGACCCAGTACTTC
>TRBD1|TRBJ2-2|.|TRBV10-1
CASRPGGQNTGELFF
TGCGCCAGCAGGCCAGGGGGACAAAACACCGGGGAGCTGTTTTTT
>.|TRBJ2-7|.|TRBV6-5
CASSLKGGSSYEQYF
TGTGCCAGCAGTTTGAAGGGGGGTAGCTCCTACGAGCAGTACTTC
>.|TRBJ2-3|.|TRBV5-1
CASSLGATGRDDTQYF
TGCGCCAGCAGCTTGGGGGCAACCGGAAGGGATGATACGCAGTATTTT
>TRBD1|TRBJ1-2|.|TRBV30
CACYRGLRYGYTF
TGTGCCTGCTACAGGGGGCTCCGTTATGGCTACACCTTC
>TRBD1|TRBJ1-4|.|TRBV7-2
CASSPRLQGAGEKLFF
TGTGCCAGCAGCCCCAGACTACAGGGGGCGGGTGAAAAACTGTTTTTT
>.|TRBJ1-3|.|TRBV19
CASTELTGVSGNTIYF
TGTGCCAGTACCGAGCTCACGGGGGTCTCTGGAAACACCATATATTTT
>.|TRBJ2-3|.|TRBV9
CASSGGSSAYTDTQYF
TGTGCCAGCAGCGGCGGGTCTAGCGCCTACACAGATACGCAGTATTTT
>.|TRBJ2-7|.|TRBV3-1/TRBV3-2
CASSQFRRDKPYEQYF
TGTGCCAGCAGCCAATTCAGGCGGGACAAACCCTACGAGCAGTACTTC
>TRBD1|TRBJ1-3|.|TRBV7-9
CASSADRGIGNTIYF
TGTGCCAGCAGCGCCGACAGGGGGATAGGAAACACCATATATTTT
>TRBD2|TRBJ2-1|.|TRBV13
CASSSGTSVGISSYNEQFF
TGTGCCAGCAGCTCCGGGACTAGTGTTGGGATAAGCTCCTACAATGAGCAGTTCTTC
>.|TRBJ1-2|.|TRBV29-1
CSVVHTNYGYTF
TGCAGCGTTGTCCACACTAACTATGGCTACACCTTC
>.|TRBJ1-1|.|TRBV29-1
CSVEVSHGGTEAFF
TGCAGCGTTGAAGTGTCCCATGGGGGGACTGAAGCTTTCTTT
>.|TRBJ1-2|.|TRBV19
CASSDKWLPNYGYTF
TGTGCCAGTAGTGACAAATGGCTCCCTAACTATGGCTACACCTTC
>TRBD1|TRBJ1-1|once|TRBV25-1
CASSEGGRGRNTEAFF
TGTGCCAGCAGTGAAGGGGGCAGGGGGCGGAACACTGAAGCTTTCTTT
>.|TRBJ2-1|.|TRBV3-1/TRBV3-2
CASSQGASTEQFF
TGTGCCAGCAGCCAAGGTGCTAGCACAGAGCAGTTCTTC
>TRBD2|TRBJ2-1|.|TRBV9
CASSVGRGAHNEQFF
TGTGCCAGCAGCGTAGGGCGGGGGGCCCACAATGAGCAGTTCTTC
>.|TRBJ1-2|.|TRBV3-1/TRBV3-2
CASSQGFYGYTF
TGTGCCAGCAGCCAAGGGTTCTATGGCTACACCTTC
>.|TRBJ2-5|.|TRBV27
CASSPHPQETQYF
TGTGCCAGCAGTCCCCACCCCCAAGAGACCCAGTACTTC
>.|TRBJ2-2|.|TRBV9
CASSSRTVGDIGELFF
TGTGCCAGCAGCTCCCGGACAGTCGGGGATATCGGGGAGCTGTTTTTT
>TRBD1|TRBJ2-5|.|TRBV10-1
CASSESGTGPLKTQYF
TGCGCCAGCAGTGAGTCGGGGACAGGGCCCCTCAAGACCCAGTACTTC
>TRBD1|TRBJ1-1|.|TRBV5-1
CASSSYRGNTEAFF
TGCGCCAGCAGCTCGTACAGGGGGAACACTGAAGCTTTCTTT
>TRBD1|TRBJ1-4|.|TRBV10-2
CASSEPDRQGWNEKLFF
TGCGCCAGCAGTGAGCCCGACAGACAGGGGTGGAATGAAAAACTGTTTTTT
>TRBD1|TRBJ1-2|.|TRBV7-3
CASSLILGGGTGFNYGYTF
TGTGCCAGCAGCTTAATTTTGGGGGGAGGGACAGGGTTCAACTATGGCTACACCTTC
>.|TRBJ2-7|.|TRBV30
CAWSYWASSSSYEQYF
TGTGCCTGGAGTTATTGGGCCTCTTCTTCCTCCTACGAGCAGTACTTC
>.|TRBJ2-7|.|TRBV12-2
CASRLGLAGDPYEQYF
TGTGCAAGTCGCTTAGGACTAGCGGGGGATCCCTACGAGCAGTACTTC
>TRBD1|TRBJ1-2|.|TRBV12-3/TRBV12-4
CAIPDRGHGYTF
TGTGCCATACCCGACAGGGGGCATGGCTACACCTTC
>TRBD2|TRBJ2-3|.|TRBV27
CASSFLAGAGTDTQYF
TGTGCCAGCAGTTTTTTAGCGGGGGCAGGCACAGATACGCAGTATTTT